This TCR beta chain is from a study of T cells in Graves' hyperthyroidism and ophthalmopathy. Researchers amplified the TCR beta CDR3 regions from RNA transcripts. An initial round of RT-PCR targeting the TCR CDR3 relied on the HTBI primer set. TCRdb called the multiplex PCR reads again in MiXCR, with one record for every CDR3 protein. The table records about 560,000 distinct CDR3 sequences, 16% of them present only once. This clonotype was detected a few times. The target antigen is unknown. The CDR3 sequence is 13 residues long. Trimming took off 4 bases at V and 4 bases at J, with 10 bases between the two ends. Per the germline V gene, CDR1 is MDHEN and CDR2 is SYDVKM. General study results and limits: Blood also held most thyroid clonotypes expanded beyond 0.001.

This clonotype originated in a young woman with Graves' hyperthyroidism. The sample was blood. The chain is built from TRBV28 and TRBJ1-2, with a possible D match to TRBD1 (6 bases). The CDR3 DNA is TGTGCCAGCAGTTCCTCGGACAGCTATGGCTACACCTTC. It translates to CASSSSDSYGYTF.